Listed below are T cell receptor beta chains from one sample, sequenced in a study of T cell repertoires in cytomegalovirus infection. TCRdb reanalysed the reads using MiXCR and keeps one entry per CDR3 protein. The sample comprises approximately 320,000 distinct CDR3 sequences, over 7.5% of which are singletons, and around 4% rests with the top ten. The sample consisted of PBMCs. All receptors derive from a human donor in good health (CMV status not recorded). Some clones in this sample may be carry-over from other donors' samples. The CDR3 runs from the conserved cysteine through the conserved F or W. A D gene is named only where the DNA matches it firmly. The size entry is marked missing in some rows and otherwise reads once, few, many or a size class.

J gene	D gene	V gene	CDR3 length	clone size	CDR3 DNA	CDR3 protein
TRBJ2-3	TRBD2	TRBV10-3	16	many	TGTGCCATCAGTGACGAACTAGCGGGAAACACAGATACGCAGTATTTT	CAISDELAGNTDTQYF
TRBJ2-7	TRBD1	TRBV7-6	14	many	TGTGCCAGCAGCCTCCGGGACAGGGTTGAAGAGCAGTACTTC	CASSLRDRVEEQYF
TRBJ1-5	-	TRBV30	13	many	TGTGCCTGGAGTCCCCGGACCGGGCAGCCCCAGCATTTT	CAWSPRTGQPQHF
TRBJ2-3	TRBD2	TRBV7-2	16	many	TGTGCCAGCAGCTACCCGGGACTAGCTAGCACAGATACGCAGTATTTT	CASSYPGLASTDTQYF
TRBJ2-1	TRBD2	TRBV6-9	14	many	TGTGCCAGCAGGCTAGCGGGAGACGACAATGAGCAGTTCTTC	CASRLAGDDNEQFF
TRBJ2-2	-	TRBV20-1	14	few	TGCAGTGCTAGACTAGCCGCGAACACCGGGGAGCTGTTTTTT	CSARLAANTGELFF
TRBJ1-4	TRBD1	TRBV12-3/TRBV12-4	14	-	TGTGCCAGCAGCGTACAGGGGACTAATGAAAAACTGTTTTTT	CASSVQGTNEKLFF
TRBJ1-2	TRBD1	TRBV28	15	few	TGTGCCAGCAGTTTATGGACAGGGGGGCTCTATGGCTACACCTTC	CASSLWTGGLYGYTF
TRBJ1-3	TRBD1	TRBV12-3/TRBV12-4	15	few	TGTGCCAGCAGTTGGACAGGATCCTCTGGAAACACCATATATTTT	CASSWTGSSGNTIYF
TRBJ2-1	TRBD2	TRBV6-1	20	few	TGTGCCAGCAGTGAGATGGCGCGGTTAGCGGGAGGGGGGTCCTACAATGAGCAGTTCTTC	CASSEMARLAGGGSYNEQFF
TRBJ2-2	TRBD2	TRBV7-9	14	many	TGTGCCAGCAGCTTTCGGGAGGACACCGGGGAGCTGTTTTTT	CASSFREDTGELFF
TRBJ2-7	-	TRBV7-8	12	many	TGTGCCAGCACCATCTTATGGGACGAGCAGTACTTC	CASTILWDEQYF
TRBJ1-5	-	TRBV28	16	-	TGTGCCAGCAGTCCCTATGCGGGGAACAAGGGTCAGCCCCAGCATTTT	CASSPYAGNKGQPQHF
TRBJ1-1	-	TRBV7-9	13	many	TGTGCCAGCAGCTTGAGGTCGAGGACTGAAGCTTTCTTT	CASSLRSRTEAFF
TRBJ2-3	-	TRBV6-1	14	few	TGTGCCAGCACTAAGGCGGGTTTTCCAGATACGCAGTATTTT	CASTKAGFPDTQYF
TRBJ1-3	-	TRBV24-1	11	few	TGTGCCACGGCGTCTGGAAACACCATATATTTT	CATASGNTIYF
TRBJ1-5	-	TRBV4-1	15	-	TGCGCCAGCAGCCAAGTGGGCCTCGGGCATCAGCCCCAGCATTTT	CASSQVGLGHQPQHF
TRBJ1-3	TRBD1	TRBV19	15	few	TGTGCCAGTAGCGAACGGACAGGGGCTGGAAACACCATATATTTT	CASSERTGAGNTIYF
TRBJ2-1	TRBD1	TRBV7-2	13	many	TGTGCCAGCAGCAAGCGGACAGGGGATGAGCAGTTCTTC	CASSKRTGDEQFF
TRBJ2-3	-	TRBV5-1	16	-	TGCGCCAGCAGCTTGGTGGTGGGGGCTAGCACAGATACGCAGTATTTT	CASSLVVGASTDTQYF
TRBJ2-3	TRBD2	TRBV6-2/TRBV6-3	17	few	TGTGCCAGCAGTTACTCCAGGACTAGCGGGAGAAGAGATACGCAGTATTTT	CASSYSRTSGRRDTQYF
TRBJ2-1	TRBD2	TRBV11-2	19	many	TGTGCCAGCAGCCCTCAACTAGCGGGAGAATGGATCTCCTACAATGAGCAGTTCTTC	CASSPQLAGEWISYNEQFF
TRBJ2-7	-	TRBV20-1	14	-	TGCAGTGCTGTCAGGGTGTGGAGCTCCTACGAGCAGTACTTC	CSAVRVWSSYEQYF
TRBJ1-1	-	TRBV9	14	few	TGTGCCAGCAGCGTAGGGAGAGGTGACACTGAAGCTTTCTTT	CASSVGRGDTEAFF
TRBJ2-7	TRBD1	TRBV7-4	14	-	TGTGCCAACAGACCCGTACAGGGGGCCTACGAGCAGTACTTC	CANRPVQGAYEQYF
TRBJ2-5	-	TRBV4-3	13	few	TGCGCCAGCAGCCATTCCCAACGTGAGACCCAGTACTTC	CASSHSQRETQYF
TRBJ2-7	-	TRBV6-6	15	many	TGTGCCAGCAGTTACTCGTTGGGGGCCAATTACGAGCAGTACTTC	CASSYSLGANYEQYF
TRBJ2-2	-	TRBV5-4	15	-	TGTGCCAGCAGCTCCTTAGGAACGGTGGCCGGGGAGCTGTTTTTT	CASSSLGTVAGELFF
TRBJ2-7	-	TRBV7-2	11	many	TGTGCCAGCAGCTTAGGCGGACAGCAGTACTTC	CASSLGGQQYF
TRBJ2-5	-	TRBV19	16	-	TGTGCCAGTAGAGGAGGGCGGAGCCATCTCCAAGAGACCCAGTACTTC	CASRGGRSHLQETQYF
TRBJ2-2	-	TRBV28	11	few	TGTGCCAGTCAGGGGACCGGGGAGCTGTTTTTT	CASQGTGELFF
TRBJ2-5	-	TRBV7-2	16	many	TGTGCCAGCAGCTTAGCGGGCAGGGCAGGAGGAGAGACCCAGTACTTC	CASSLAGRAGGETQYF
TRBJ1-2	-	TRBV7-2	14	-	TGTGCCAGCAGCCCTCGCCAGGGCGTCTATGGCTACACCTTC	CASSPRQGVYGYTF
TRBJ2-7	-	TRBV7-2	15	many	TGTGCCAGCAGCTTACCGCGAGTGAGGACCTACGAGCAGTACTTC	CASSLPRVRTYEQYF
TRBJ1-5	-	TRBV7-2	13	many	TGTGCCAGCAGCCCGGACAGACAAGAGCCCCAGCATTTT	CASSPDRQEPQHF
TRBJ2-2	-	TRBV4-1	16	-	TGCGCCAGCAGCCAACCCAGCCGGGACAAATTTGGGGAGATGTTTTTT	CASSQPSRDKFGEMFF
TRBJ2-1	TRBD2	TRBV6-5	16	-	TGTGCCAGCAGTTACTGGGCAGGGGCGGGGGGCAATGAGCAGTTCTTC	CASSYWAGAGGNEQFF
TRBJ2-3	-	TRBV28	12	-	TGTGCCAGCAGTTTTGGGAGAAATACGCAGTATTTT	CASSFGRNTQYF
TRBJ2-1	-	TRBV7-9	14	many	TGTGCCAGCAGCCTCCGGGACCCATACAATGAGCAGTTCTTC	CASSLRDPYNEQFF
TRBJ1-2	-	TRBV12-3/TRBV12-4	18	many	TGTGCCAGCAGCAGATTTGGAAGGACGGCTGCCCGGGATGGTGGCTACACCTTC	CASSRFGRTAARDGGYTF
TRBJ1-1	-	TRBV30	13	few	TGTGCCTGGAGTGTAGGGGGGGCTTCTGAAGCTTTCTTT	CAWSVGGASEAFF
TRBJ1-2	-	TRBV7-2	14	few	TGTGCCAGCAGCTTAGCCATCCAAAGGTATGGCTACACCTTC	CASSLAIQRYGYTF
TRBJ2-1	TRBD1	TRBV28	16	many	TGTGCCAGCAGCCTCTTACAGGGGAACTCCTACAATGAGCAGTTCTTC	CASSLLQGNSYNEQFF
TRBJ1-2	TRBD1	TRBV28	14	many	TGTGCCAGCAGTTCCCCGGGACAGTACTATGGCTACACCTTC	CASSSPGQYYGYTF
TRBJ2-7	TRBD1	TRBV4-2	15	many	TGTGCCAGCAGCAAACCGGGGACAGGGATGGCCGAGCAGTACTTC	CASSKPGTGMAEQYF
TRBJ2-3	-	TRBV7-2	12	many	TGTGCCAGCAGCCACGGGGGAGCTACGCAGTATTTT	CASSHGGATQYF
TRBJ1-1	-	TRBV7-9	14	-	TGTGCCAGCAGCTTCGCAGATCCTCGCACTGAAGCTTTCTTT	CASSFADPRTEAFF
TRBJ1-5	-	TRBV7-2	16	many	TGTGCCAGCAGCTCGGGGACCTCCACTTCCAGTCAGCCCCAGCATTTT	CASSSGTSTSSQPQHF
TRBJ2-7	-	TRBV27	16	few	TGTGCCAGCAGTCCGACCCCGGGAAGATATAACCACGAGCAGTACTTC	CASSPTPGRYNHEQYF
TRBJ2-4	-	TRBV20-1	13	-	TGCAGTGCTAGGACTAGTGAACGGGTGTTTCAGTACTTC	CSARTSERVFQYF
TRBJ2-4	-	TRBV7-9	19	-	TGTGCCAGCAGCCCATCCAGGGATCGAGGCTTTAGGGCCAAAAACATTCAGTACTTC	CASSPSRDRGFRAKNIQYF
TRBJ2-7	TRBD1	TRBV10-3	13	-	TGTGCCATCAGTACAGGGGTAACCTACGAGCAGTACTTC	CAISTGVTYEQYF
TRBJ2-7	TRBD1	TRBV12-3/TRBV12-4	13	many	TGTGCCAGCAGTTGGACAGGGAGCTACGAGCAGTACTTC	CASSWTGSYEQYF
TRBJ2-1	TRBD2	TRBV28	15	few	TGTGCCAGCAGTCCCCCAGCGGGAGGGTACAATGAGCAGTTCTTC	CASSPPAGGYNEQFF
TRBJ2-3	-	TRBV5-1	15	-	TGCGCCAGCAGCTTGGTGGGGGGCGAGGCAGATACGCAGTATTTT	CASSLVGGEADTQYF
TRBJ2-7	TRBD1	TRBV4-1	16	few	TGCGCCAGCAGCCATGACCGGGACAGGCCCTCCTACGAGCAGTACTTC	CASSHDRDRPSYEQYF